The sequence of this T cell receptor beta chain was determined in a study of cytomegalovirus exposure and HLA in healthy donors. Study-level background: Unique TCRs numbering around 80 million, obtained from HLA-typed donors, made up an early data release.

Concerning this clone itself: Its antigen is unidentified.

The CDR3 sequence is 12 residues long. V shed 1 base and J shed 11 bases, with 14 bases lying between them. Germline V gene data show CDR1 as GTSNPN and CDR2 as SVGIG (reference sequence). Study-level findings and limits: Confirmation was obtained in vitro that a few CMV-associated chains are specific for CMV antigens. A previous analysis found most TCR beta V segments productive roughly 87% or roughly 30% of the time.

PCR used 60 Vbeta primers and 13 Jbeta primers. Clones were sequenced by immunoSEQ multiplex PCR, and TCRdb holds only the in-frame ones, with some missing. Of fewer than 110,000 clones listed, 55% to 85% are singletons. The source of this sequence is a man aged 25-40 years in good health and CMV-seronegative. The rearrangement joins TRBV30 to TRBJ1-1, with D possibly matching TRBD1 (5 bases). Sequencing was performed on PBMCs. The CDR3 DNA reads as TGTGCCTGGAGTGCGGGGGATGAGCGGGCTTTCTTT. It yields the protein CAWSAGDERAFF.